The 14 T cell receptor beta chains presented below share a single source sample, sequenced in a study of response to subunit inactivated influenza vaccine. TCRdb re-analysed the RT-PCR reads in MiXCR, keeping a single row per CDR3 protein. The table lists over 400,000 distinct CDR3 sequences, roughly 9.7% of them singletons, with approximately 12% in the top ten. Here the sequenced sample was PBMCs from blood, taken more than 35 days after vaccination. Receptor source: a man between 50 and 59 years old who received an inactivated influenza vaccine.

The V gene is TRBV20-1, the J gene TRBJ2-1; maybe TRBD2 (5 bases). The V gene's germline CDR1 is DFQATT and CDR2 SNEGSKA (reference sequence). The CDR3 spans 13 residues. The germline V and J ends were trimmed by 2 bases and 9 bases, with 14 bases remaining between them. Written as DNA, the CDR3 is TGCAGTGCTAGAAACCCTAGCTTTGGTGAGCAGTTCTTC. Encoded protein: CSARNPSFGEQFF.

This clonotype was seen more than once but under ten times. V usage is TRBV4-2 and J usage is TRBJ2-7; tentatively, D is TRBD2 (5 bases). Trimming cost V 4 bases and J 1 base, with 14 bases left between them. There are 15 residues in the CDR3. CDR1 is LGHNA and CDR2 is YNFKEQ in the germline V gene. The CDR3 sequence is CASSPAGPGSYEQYF. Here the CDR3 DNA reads TGTGCCAGCAGCCCGGCCGGGCCGGGGTCCTACGAGCAGTACTTC.

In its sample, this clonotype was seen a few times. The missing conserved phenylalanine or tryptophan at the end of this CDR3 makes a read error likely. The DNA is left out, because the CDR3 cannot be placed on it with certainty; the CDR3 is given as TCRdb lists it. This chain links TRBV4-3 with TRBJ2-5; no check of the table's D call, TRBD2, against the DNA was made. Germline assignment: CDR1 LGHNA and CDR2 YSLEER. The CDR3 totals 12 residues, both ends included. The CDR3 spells CASSQVETNYSP.

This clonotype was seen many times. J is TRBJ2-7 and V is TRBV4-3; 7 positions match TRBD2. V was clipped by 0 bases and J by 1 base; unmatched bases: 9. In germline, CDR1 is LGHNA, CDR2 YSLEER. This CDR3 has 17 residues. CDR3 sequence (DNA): TGCGCCAGCAGCCAAGAAATCCTTAGCGGGCTATCCTACGAGCAGTACTTC. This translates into CASSQEILSGLSYEQYF.

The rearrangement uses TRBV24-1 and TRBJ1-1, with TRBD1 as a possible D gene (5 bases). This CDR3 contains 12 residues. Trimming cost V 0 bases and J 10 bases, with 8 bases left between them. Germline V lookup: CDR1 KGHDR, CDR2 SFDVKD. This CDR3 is CATSDLLGVAFF. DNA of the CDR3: TGTGCCACCAGTGATTTGCTGGGGGTAGCTTTCTTT.

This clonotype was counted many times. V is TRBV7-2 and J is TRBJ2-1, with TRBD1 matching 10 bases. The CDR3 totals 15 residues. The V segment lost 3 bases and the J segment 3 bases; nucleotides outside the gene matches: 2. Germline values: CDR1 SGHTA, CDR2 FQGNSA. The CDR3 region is CASSLTGGGYNEQFF. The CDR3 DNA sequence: TGTGCCAGCAGCTTGACAGGGGGCGGCTACAATGAGCAGTTCTTC.

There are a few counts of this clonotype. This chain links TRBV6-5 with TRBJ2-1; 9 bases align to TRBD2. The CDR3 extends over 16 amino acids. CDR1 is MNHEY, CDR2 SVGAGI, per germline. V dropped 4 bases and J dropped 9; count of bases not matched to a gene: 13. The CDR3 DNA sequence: TGTGCCAGCAGTTGGATACTAGCGGGTGGGTCTAGTGAGCAGTTCTTC. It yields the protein CASSWILAGGSSEQFF.

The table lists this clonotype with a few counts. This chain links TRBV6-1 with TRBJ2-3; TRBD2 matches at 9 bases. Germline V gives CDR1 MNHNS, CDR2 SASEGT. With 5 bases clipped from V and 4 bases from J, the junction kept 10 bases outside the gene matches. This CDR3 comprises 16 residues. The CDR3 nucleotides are TGTGCCAGCAGTCAGTTGGGGCGGGGGGGCCCAGATACGCAGTATTTT. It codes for CASSQLGRGGPDTQYF.

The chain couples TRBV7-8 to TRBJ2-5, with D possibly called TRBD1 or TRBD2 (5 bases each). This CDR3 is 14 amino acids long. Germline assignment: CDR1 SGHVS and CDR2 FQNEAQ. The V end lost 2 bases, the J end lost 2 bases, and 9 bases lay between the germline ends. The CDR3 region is CASSLPGLQETQYF. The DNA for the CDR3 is TGTGCCAGCAGCTTACCGGGGCTTCAAGAGACCCAGTACTTC. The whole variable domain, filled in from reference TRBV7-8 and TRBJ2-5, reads GAGVSQSPRYKVAKRGQDVALRCDPISGHVSLFWYQQALGQGPEFLTYFQNEAQLDKSGLPSDRFFAERPEGSVSTLKIQRTQQEDSAVYLCASSLPGLQETQYFGPGTRLLVL.

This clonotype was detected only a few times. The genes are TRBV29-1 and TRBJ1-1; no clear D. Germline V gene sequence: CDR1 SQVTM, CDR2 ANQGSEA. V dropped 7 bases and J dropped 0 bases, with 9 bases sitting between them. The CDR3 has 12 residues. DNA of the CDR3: TGCAGCGGTGACATGCTGAACACTGAAGCTTTCTTT. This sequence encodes CSGDMLNTEAFF.

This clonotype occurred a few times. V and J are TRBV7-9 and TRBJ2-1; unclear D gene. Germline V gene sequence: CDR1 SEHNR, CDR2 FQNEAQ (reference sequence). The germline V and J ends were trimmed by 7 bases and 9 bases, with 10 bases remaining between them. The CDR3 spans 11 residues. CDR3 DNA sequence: TGTGCCAGCAACATCCTCGGTGAGCAGTTCTTC. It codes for CASNILGEQFF.

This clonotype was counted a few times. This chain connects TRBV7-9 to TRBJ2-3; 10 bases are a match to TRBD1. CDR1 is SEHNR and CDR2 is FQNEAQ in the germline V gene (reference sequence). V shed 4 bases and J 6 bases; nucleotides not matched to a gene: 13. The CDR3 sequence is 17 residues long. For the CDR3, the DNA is TGTGCCAGCAGCTCAACGCGTAGTGACAGGGGGCCTGATACGCAGTATTTT. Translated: CASSSTRSDRGPDTQYF.

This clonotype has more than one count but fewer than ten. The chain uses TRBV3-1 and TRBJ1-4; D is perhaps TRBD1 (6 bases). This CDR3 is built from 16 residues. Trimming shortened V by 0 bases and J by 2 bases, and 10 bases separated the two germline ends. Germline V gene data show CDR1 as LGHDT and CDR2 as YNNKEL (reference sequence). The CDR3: CASSQDPGQTNEKLFF. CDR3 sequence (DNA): TGTGCCAGCAGCCAAGACCCCGGACAGACTAATGAAAAACTGTTTTTT.

The CDR3 DNA reads as TGCAGTGCTCAGCGGGGGGGCCCCTACAATGAGCAGTTCTTC. Translating it yields CSAQRGGPYNEQFF. The chain links TRBV20-1 to TRBJ2-1; TRBD2 agrees at 10 bases. The CDR3 totals 14 residues. Unmatched junction bases numbered 3, after V lost 5 bases and J lost 2 bases. Germline V CDR1 and CDR2: DFQATT, SNEGSKA (reference sequence).